Below, 28 T cell receptor beta chains from the same sample are listed, as sequenced in a study of regulatory T cells in long-lasting Graves disease. Time point meaning: newly diagnosed GD, antithyroid drugs for less than 3 months. RNA extracted from PBMCs served as the sequencing template. Construction of the TCR beta libraries employed iRepertoire HTBI primers in conjunction with Arm-PCR of CDR3 regions. Via MiXCR, TCRdb re-called the multiplex PCR reads, giving one row per CDR3 protein. Here the sample spans fewer than 550,000 distinct CDR3 sequences, 16% being singletons. The same specimen was also included in a second study, on T cells in Graves' hyperthyroidism and ophthalmopathy.

This specimen was peripheral blood mononuclear cells (PBMCs), taken at new diagnosis, from a patient treated with antithyroid drugs. All receptors come from a woman aged 18-35 years with Graves disease.

This clonotype was observed many times. The chain uses TRBV30 and TRBJ1-5; D is uncertain. V lost 1 base and J lost 1, with 8 bases in between. This CDR3 has 14 amino acids. Germline V gene lookup returns CDR1 GTSNPN and CDR2 SVGIG (reference sequence). CDR3 DNA sequence: TGTGCCTGGAGTGGAGGGCAGAGCAATCAGCCCCAGCATTTT. Protein sequence: CAWSGGQSNQPQHF. The variable domain in full, completed from reference TRBV30 and TRBJ1-5, reads SQTIHQWPATLVQPVGSPLSLECTVEGTSNPNLYWYRQAAGRGLQLLFYSVGIGQISSEVPQNLSASRPQDRQFILSSKKLLLSDSGFYLCAWSGGQSNQPQHFGDGTRLSIL.

This clonotype was detected many times. The chain employs TRBV5-5 and TRBJ2-1; TRBD2 matches 8 bases. This CDR3 is built from 18 residues. Per the germline V gene, CDR1 is SGHKS and CDR2 is YYEKEE (reference sequence). J was trimmed by 6 bases and V by 0 bases; bases with no gene match: 14. This chain's CDR3 is CASSLGPDVGLEGNEQFF. The DNA for the CDR3 is TGTGCCAGCAGCTTGGGCCCCGACGTGGGACTAGAAGGCAATGAGCAGTTCTTC.

This chain links TRBV5-1 with TRBJ2-4; D perhaps matches TRBD2 (6 bases). Between the trimmed V and J ends, which lost 5 bases and 3 bases, there was a span of 15 bases. In germline, CDR1 is SGHRS, CDR2 YFSETQ. This CDR3 region has 15 residues. The CDR3 loop reads CASREFGGVKNIQYF. CDR3 coding DNA: TGCGCCAGCAGGGAATTCGGGGGTGTCAAAAACATTCAGTACTTC.

This clonotype was counted many times. The chain recombines TRBV18 with TRBJ2-3, with a possible D match to TRBD2 (5 bases). This CDR3 spans 11 amino acids. V was cut by 10 bases and J by 4 bases, with 9 bases left in between. CDR1 is KGHSH, CDR2 LQKENI, per germline. The CDR3 sequence is CAMGAADTQYF. The DNA of the CDR3 is TGTGCCATGGGAGCAGCAGATACGCAGTATTTT. Looking up the rest from reference TRBV18 and TRBJ2-3 gives the full variable domain: NAGVMQNPRHLVRRRGQEARLRCSPMKGHSHVYWYRQLPEEGLKFMVYLQKENIIDESGMPKERFSAEFPKEGPSILRIQQVVRGDSAAYFCAMGAADTQYFGPGTRLTVL.

This clonotype has at least ten counts. The V gene is TRBV12-3 or TRBV12-4, the J gene TRBJ2-3; 7 bases line up with TRBD1. V shed 5 bases, J shed 2 bases, and the junction held 16 bases outside the gene matches. This CDR3 has 18 amino acids. CDR3 bases: TGTGCCAGCAGTCACCCCCCAGGAGAAACAGGGGACACAGATACGCAGTATTTT. As protein: CASSHPPGETGDTDTQYF.

This clonotype was counted ten times or more. The chain employs TRBV28 and TRBJ2-7; TRBD1 matches at 7 bases. J lost 4 bases, V lost 6 bases, and 3 bases had no gene match. This CDR3 spans 12 amino acids. Germline V gene sequence: CDR1 MDHEN, CDR2 SYDVKM. CDR3: CASRLTGYEQYF. The CDR3 nucleotides read TGTGCCAGCAGATTGACAGGGTACGAGCAGTACTTC.

This clonotype was counted a single time. The rearrangement uses TRBV6-1 and TRBJ2-3; D not certain. The ends were cut back, 0 bases at V and 3 bases at J, with 7 bases in the middle. CDR1 is MNHNS, CDR2 SASEGT, per germline. The CDR3 covers 14 residues. CDR3 sequence reads: CASSEAVGTDTQYF. DNA of the CDR3: TGTGCCAGCAGTGAAGCAGTAGGGACAGATACGCAGTATTTT.

The V gene is TRBV20-1, the J gene TRBJ1-1, with TRBD1 as a possible D gene (5 bases). Per germline, CDR1 DFQATT and CDR2 SNEGSKA (reference sequence). V was pared by 5 bases and J by 1 base, with 14 bases between. This CDR3 has 14 residues. The CDR3 loop reads CSAHRQPSNTEAFF. The CDR3 DNA sequence: TGCAGTGCTCATCGACAGCCCTCGAACACTGAAGCTTTCTTT.

At least ten counts were recorded for this clonotype. The rearrangement joins TRBV7-3 to TRBJ2-1; possibly TRBD2 for D (6 bases). V dropped 5 bases and J dropped 5 bases, with 13 bases sitting between them. Germline V lookup: CDR1 SGHTA, CDR2 FQGTGA. The CDR3 consists of 14 residues. The CDR3 region is CASSELGGHNEQFF. In DNA, the CDR3 is TGTGCCAGCAGCGAGTTGGGGGGTCACAATGAGCAGTTCTTC.

Turning to this clonotype: A read error may explain this, as a much larger clone is one base away. Because it lacks the conserved phenylalanine or tryptophan at the end, this CDR3 is likely a read error. This chain joins TRBV12-3 or TRBV12-4 and TRBJ2-4; D could derive from TRBD1 or TRBD2 (6 bases each). V was shortened by 6 bases and J by 0 bases, with 18 bases between the two germline ends. The CDR3 is 17 residues long. This CDR3 reads CASSRARGQLAKNIQYS. CDR3 nucleotides: TGTGCCAGCAGCCGCGCCCGGGGGCAATTAGCCAAAAACATTCAGTACTCC.

This clonotype was detected only a few times. The CDR3 here is CASSLVTGINEKLFF. DNA for the CDR3: TGTGCCAGCAGCTTAGTAACAGGAATTAATGAAAAACTGTTTTTT. This chain joins TRBV11-3 and TRBJ1-4, with a possible D match to TRBD1 (5 bases). Trimming shortened V by 1 base and J by 4 bases, and 10 bases separated the two germline ends. This CDR3 is 15 amino acids long. Germline values: CDR1 SGHNT, CDR2 YENEEA. The complete variable domain, with remaining parts taken from reference TRBV11-3 and TRBJ1-4, reads EAGVVQSPRYKIIEKKQPVAFWCNPISGHNTLYWYLQNLGQGPELLIRYENEEAVDDSQLPKDRFSAERLKGVDSTLKIQPAELGDSAVYLCASSLVTGINEKLFFGSGTQLSVL.

The V gene is TRBV20-1, the J gene TRBJ2-4; TRBD2 agrees at 9 bases. Germline V gives CDR1 DFQATT, CDR2 SNEGSKA (reference sequence). Germline trimming cut 6 bases from V and 13 bases from J; bases unmatched to any gene: 19. CDR3 length equals 15 residues. The CDR3 spells CSAGPGTSSSSFQYF. The CDR3 DNA sequence: TGCAGTGCGGGGCCCGGGACTAGCAGTAGCTCTTTCCAGTACTTC.

Note on this clonotype: Given a far larger clone just one base away, this is likely a sequencing read error. The chain employs TRBV7-2 and TRBJ2-1; 10 nucleotides agree with TRBD2. The last part of the DNA fits TRBJ2-7 better; the J call may be wrong. From germline, CDR1 is SGHTA and CDR2 FQGNSA. The CDR3 has 16 amino acids. The CDR3 protein is CASTTGTSDKAYEQYF. The CDR3 nucleotides read TGTGCCAGCACCACCGGGACTAGCGATAAAGCCTACGAGCAGTACTTC.

This clonotype came up many times. This rearrangement joins TRBV6-5 to TRBJ2-1; D gene unclear. Trimming stripped 2 bases from V and 5 bases from J, with 10 bases between. Germline V lookup: CDR1 MNHEY, CDR2 SVGAGI. The CDR3 consists of 14 residues. The CDR3 spells CASSYGVSNNEQFF. DNA for the CDR3: TGTGCCAGCAGTTACGGGGTCAGTAACAATGAGCAGTTCTTC.

The rearrangement uses TRBV19 and TRBJ2-1; 7 nucleotides match TRBD2. The CDR3 has 12 amino acids. Trimming cost V 2 bases and J 10 bases; bases outside gene matches: 2. Germline values: CDR1 LNHDA, CDR2 SQIVND (reference sequence). The CDR3 is CASSIRGGEQFF. CDR3 bases: TGTGCCAGTAGTATACGCGGGGGAGAGCAGTTCTTC.

This clonotype was recorded at least ten times. V gene TRBV7-2 combines with J gene TRBJ2-1; 7 nucleotides agree with TRBD2. Germline V CDR1 and CDR2: SGHTA, FQGNSA. This CDR3 is 16 amino acids long. The V gene end was trimmed by 6 bases and the J gene end by 0 bases; junction bases not matched to a gene: 8. The CDR3 region is CASSPRAGTSYNEQFF. The CDR3, as DNA: TGTGCCAGCAGTCCCCGAGCGGGAACCTCCTACAATGAGCAGTTCTTC.

This chain links TRBV4-1 with TRBJ2-3, with D maybe TRBD2 (5 bases). CDR3 length: 14 residues. Germline V gene sequence: CDR1 MGHRA, CDR2 YSYEKL. V shed 1 base and J shed 6 bases, with 11 bases lying between them. In nucleotides, the CDR3 is TGCGCCAGCAGCCAAGGAAATAAGCGGGATACGCAGTATTTT. Translated: CASSQGNKRDTQYF.

This rearrangement joins TRBV9 to TRBJ2-1, with 10 bases fitting TRBD2. This CDR3 contains 15 residues. The V segment lost 3 bases and the J segment 9 bases; nucleotides outside the gene matches: 9. Looked up from germline, CDR1 is SGDLS and CDR2 is YYNGEE. DNA of the CDR3: TGTGCCAGCAGCGATGTTTTAGCGGGAGGCACTGAGCAGTTCTTC. It encodes CASSDVLAGGTEQFF.

This clonotype has a count of ten or more. The chain employs TRBV12-3 or TRBV12-4 and TRBJ1-2; D possibly corresponds to TRBD1 (5 bases). V lost 5 bases and J lost 8, with 9 bases in between. This CDR3 is built from 11 residues. The CDR3 DNA reads TGTGCCAGCAGTGACAGTTACGGCTACACCTTC. Encoded protein: CASSDSYGYTF.

This clonotype occurred a few times. J is TRBJ2-5 and V is TRBV20-1, with D possibly matching TRBD1 (6 bases). Per the germline V gene, CDR1 is DFQATT and CDR2 is SNEGSKA (reference sequence). The V end lost 6 bases, the J end lost 7 bases, and 9 bases lay between the germline ends. The CDR3 spans 10 residues. The CDR3 nucleotides are TGCAGTGCCACCAGGGGGACCCAGTACTTC. Its translation is CSATRGTQYF.

J is TRBJ1-5 and V is TRBV19; the match to TRBD1 covers 11 bases. In germline, CDR1 is LNHDA, CDR2 SQIVND (reference sequence). Trimming removed 1 base from V and 6 bases from J; junction bases left unmatched: 8. CDR3 size: 17 residues. In DNA, the CDR3 is TGTGCCAGTAGTATAGCTTCGGACAGGGGGCACGGTCAGCCCCAGCATTTT. Its protein product is CASSIASDRGHGQPQHF.

This clonotype is a singleton in its sample. This rearrangement joins TRBV12-3 or TRBV12-4 to TRBJ2-1; D ambiguous. The V end was cut by 4 bases, the J end by 2 bases, with 12 bases between. The CDR3 loop spans 15 amino acids. The CDR3 DNA sequence: TGTGCCAGCAGTTCACCCCACGGACCCTACAATGAGCAGTTCTTC. Amino acids: CASSSPHGPYNEQFF.

The V and J genes are TRBV7-2 and TRBJ2-1; tentatively, D is TRBD1 or TRBD2 (5 bases each). This CDR3 has 16 amino acids. Germline V lookup: CDR1 SGHTA, CDR2 FQGNSA. The V gene lost 5 bases and the J gene lost 4 bases, with 18 bases spanning the gap. The CDR3 DNA reads as TGTGCCAGCAGCCTTTCGGGGACCCTGGGGTACAATGAGCAGTTCTTC. Amino acids: CASSLSGTLGYNEQFF.

At least ten counts were recorded for this clonotype. This chain uses TRBV6-9 with TRBJ2-5, with 7 bases identical to TRBD2. Germline V gives CDR1 MNHGY, CDR2 SVAAGI. After removal of 3 bases from V and 6 bases from J, the junction contained 10 bases not matched to a gene. This CDR3 comprises 15 residues. CDR3 sequence: CASSYDARERQTQYF. CDR3 nucleotide sequence: TGTGCCAGCAGTTACGACGCGCGGGAGAGACAGACCCAGTACTTC.

This clonotype appeared many times. This rearrangement joins TRBV6-1 to TRBJ2-7; either TRBD1 or TRBD2 may supply D (5 bases each). V lost 6 bases, J lost 4 bases, and 16 bases lay in between. This CDR3 is 14 amino acids long. CDR1 is MNHNS and CDR2 is SASEGT in the germline V gene. The CDR3 loop reads CASSDRDRTYEQYF. For the CDR3, the DNA is TGTGCCAGCAGCGATCGGGACCGCACTTACGAGCAGTACTTC.

This clonotype was counted many times. J is TRBJ2-7 and V is TRBV6-1; 12 bases line up with TRBD2. Germline V gives CDR1 MNHNS, CDR2 SASEGT. This CDR3 has 15 amino acids. V gave up 6 bases and J gave up 0 bases; unmatched junction bases: 3. For the CDR3, the DNA is TGTGCCAGCAGAGGGACTAGCGGGCCCTCCTACGAGCAGTACTTC. It specifies CASRGTSGPSYEQYF.

The V gene is TRBV5-1, the J gene TRBJ2-1, with 7 bases aligning to TRBD2. This CDR3 spans 17 amino acids. V shed 2 bases, J shed 4 bases, and the junction held 12 bases outside the gene matches. Germline V gene lookup returns CDR1 SGHRS and CDR2 YFSETQ. CDR3 loop: CASSFGAGLAEYNEQFF. The DNA for the CDR3 is TGCGCCAGCAGCTTCGGGGCGGGTCTAGCGGAGTACAATGAGCAGTTCTTC.

This clonotype was counted many times. V is TRBV25-1 and J is TRBJ2-7, with D unresolved. The V and J ends lost 4 bases and 6 bases respectively, with 10 bases between them. The CDR3 length is 12 residues. Per germline, CDR1 MGHDK and CDR2 SYGVNS. Here the CDR3 reads CASSVGFREQYF. Written as DNA, the CDR3 is TGTGCCAGCAGTGTTGGGTTTCGCGAGCAGTACTTC.